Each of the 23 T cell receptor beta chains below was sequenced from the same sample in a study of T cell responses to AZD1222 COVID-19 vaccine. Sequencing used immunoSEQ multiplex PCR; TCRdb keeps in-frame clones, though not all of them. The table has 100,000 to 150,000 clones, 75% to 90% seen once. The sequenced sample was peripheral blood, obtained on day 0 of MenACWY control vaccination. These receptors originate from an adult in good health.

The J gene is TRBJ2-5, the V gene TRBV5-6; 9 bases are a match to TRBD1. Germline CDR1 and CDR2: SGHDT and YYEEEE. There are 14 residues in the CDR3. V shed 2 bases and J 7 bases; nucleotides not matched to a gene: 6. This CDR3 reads CASSFRQGGGTQYF. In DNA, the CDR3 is TGTGCCAGCAGCTTTAGACAGGGGGGAGGGACCCAGTACTTC.

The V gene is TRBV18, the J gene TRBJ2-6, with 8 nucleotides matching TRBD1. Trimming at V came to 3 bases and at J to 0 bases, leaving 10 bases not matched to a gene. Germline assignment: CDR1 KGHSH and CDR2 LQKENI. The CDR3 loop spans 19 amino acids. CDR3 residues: CASSPSVGQGYSGANVLTF. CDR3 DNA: TGTGCCAGCTCACCTTCCGTCGGACAGGGTTACTCTGGGGCCAACGTCCTGACTTTC.

CDR3 sequence reads: CASSDPGSPRGTEAFF. In DNA form, the CDR3 reads TGTGCCAGTAGTGATCCGGGATCCCCGCGGGGCACTGAAGCTTTCTTT. The chain links TRBV19 to TRBJ1-1; D uncertain. CDR3 length: 16 residues. The V and J ends lost 5 bases and 4 bases respectively, with 20 bases between them. Germline V gives CDR1 LNHDA, CDR2 SQIVND (reference sequence).

The CDR3 protein is CASSLGQKNEQFF. The CDR3 DNA reads TGTGCCAGCAGTTTAGGGCAAAAGAATGAGCAGTTCTTC. The V call is TRBV12-3 or TRBV12-4, the J call TRBJ2-1; no reliable D call. The CDR3 loop spans 13 amino acids. V shed 1 base and J shed 7 bases, with 8 bases lying between them.

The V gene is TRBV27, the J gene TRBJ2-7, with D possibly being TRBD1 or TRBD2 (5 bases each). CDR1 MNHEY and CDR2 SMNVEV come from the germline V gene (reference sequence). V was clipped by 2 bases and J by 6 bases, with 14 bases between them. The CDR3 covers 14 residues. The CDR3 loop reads CASSLGGDSFEQYF. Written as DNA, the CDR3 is TGTGCCAGCAGTTTAGGGGGAGACTCGTTCGAGCAGTACTTC.

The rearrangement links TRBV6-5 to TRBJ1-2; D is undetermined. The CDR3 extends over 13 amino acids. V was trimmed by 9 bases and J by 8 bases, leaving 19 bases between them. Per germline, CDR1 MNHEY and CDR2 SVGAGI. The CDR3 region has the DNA TGTGCCAGTCTTATCATCGGCGCCGGGGGCTACACCTTC. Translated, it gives CASLIIGAGGYTF.

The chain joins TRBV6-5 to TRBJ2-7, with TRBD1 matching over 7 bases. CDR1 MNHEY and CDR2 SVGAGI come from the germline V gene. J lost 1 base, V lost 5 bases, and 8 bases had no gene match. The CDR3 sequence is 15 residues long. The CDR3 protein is CASSPWTGPSYEQYF. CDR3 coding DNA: TGTGCCAGCAGTCCCTGGACAGGCCCTTCCTACGAGCAGTACTTC.

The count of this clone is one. CDR3 coding DNA: TGTGCCAGCAGCTACAGGACAGGGTGGGACACTGAAGCTTTCTTT. Its protein product is CASSYRTGWDTEAFF. V gene TRBV5-6 combines with J gene TRBJ1-1, with 8 bases aligning to TRBD1. The J segment lost 3 bases and the V segment lost 3 bases, leaving 7 bases of the junction unmatched. CDR1 and CDR2 from the germline V gene are SGHDT and YYEEEE. This CDR3 is 15 amino acids long.

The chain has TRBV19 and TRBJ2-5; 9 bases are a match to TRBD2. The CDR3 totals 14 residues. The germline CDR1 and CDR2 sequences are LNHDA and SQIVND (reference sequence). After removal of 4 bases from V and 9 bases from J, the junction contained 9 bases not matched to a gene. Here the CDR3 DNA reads TGTGCCAGTAGTAAACCGGGACTAGCTGGGGCCCAGTACTTC. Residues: CASSKPGLAGAQYF.

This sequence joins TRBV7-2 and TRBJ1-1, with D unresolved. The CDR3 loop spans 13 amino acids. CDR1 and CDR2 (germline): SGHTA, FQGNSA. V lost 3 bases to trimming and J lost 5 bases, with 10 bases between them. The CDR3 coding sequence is TGTGCCAGCAGCTTTAGGGTGTCTACTGAAGCTTTCTTT. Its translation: CASSFRVSTEAFF.

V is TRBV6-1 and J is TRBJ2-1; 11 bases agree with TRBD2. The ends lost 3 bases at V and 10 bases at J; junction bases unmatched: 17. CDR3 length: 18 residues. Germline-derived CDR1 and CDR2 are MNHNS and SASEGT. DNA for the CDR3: TGTGCCAGCAGTGAGGATATTCCCTTGGGACTAGCGGCTGGGGAGCAGTTCTTC. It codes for CASSEDIPLGLAAGEQFF.

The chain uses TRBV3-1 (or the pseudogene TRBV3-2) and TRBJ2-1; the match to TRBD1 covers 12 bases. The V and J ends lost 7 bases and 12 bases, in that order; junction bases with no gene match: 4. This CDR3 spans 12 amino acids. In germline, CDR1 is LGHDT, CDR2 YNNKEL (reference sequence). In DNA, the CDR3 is TGTGCCAGCACCGGGACAGGGGGCCGGCAGTTCTTC. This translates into CASTGTGGRQFF.

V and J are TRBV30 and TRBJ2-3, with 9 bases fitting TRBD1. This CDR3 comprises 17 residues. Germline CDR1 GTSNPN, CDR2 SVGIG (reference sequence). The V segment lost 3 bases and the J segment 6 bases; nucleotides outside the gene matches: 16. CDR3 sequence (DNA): TGTGCCTGGAGCCGTCCCAGGACAGGGGATAGAACGGATACGCAGTATTTT. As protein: CAWSRPRTGDRTDTQYF. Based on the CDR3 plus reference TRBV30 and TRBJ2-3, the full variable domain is SQTIHQWPATLVQPVGSPLSLECTVEGTSNPNLYWYRQAAGRGLQLLFYSVGIGQISSEVPQNLSASRPQDRQFILSSKKLLLSDSGFYLCAWSRPRTGDRTDTQYFGPGTRLTVL.

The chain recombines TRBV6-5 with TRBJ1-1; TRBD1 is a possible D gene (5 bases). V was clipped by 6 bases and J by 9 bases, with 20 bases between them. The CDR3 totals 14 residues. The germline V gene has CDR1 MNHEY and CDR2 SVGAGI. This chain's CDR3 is CASRYASTGRKAFF. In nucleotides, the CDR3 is TGTGCCAGCAGGTACGCCTCCACAGGTCGGAAAGCTTTCTTT.

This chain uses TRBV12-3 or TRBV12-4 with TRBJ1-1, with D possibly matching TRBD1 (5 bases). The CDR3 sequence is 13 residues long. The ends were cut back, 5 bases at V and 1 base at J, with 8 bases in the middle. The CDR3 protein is CASSPGANTEAFF. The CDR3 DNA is TGTGCCAGCAGTCCTGGGGCGAACACTGAAGCTTTCTTT.

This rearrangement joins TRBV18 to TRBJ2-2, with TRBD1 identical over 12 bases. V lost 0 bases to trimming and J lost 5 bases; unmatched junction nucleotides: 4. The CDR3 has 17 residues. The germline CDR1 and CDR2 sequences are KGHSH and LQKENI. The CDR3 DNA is TGTGCCAGCTCACCACCGGGGACAGGGGGCGCGACCGGGGAGCTGTTTTTT. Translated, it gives CASSPPGTGGATGELFF.

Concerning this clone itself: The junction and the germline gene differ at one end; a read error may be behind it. As DNA, the CDR3 is TGTGCCAGCACTCCGGGACCGCGATTT. This encodes CASTPGPRF. The J gene is TRBJ1-1, the V gene TRBV2; maybe TRBD1 (5 bases). Germline-derived CDR1 and CDR2 are SNHLY and FYNNEI. The CDR3 is 9 residues long.

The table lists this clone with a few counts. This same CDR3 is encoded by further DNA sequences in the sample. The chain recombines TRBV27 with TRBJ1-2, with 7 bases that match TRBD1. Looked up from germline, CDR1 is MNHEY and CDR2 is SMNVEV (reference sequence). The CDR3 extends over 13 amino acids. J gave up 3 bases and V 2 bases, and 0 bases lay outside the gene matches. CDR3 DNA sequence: TGTGCCAGCAGTTTACAGGGGGACTATGGCTACACCTTC. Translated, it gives CASSLQGDYGYTF.

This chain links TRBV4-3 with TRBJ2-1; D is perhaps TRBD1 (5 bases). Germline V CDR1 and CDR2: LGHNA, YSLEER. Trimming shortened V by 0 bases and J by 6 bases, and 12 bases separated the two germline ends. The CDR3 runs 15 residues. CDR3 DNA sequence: TGCGCCAGCAGCCAAGAAAAACAGGAGATCAATGAGCAGTTCTTC. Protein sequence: CASSQEKQEINEQFF.

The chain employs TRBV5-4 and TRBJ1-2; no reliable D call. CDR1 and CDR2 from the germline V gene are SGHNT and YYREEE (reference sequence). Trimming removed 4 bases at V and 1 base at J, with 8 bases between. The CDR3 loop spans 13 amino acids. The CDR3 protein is CASSINSNYGYTF. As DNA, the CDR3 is TGTGCCAGCAGCATTAACAGTAACTATGGCTACACCTTC.

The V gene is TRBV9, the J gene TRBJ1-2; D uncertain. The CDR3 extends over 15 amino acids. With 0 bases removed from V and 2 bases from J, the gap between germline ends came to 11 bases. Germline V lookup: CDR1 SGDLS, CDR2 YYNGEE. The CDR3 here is CASSVAAGDNYGYTF. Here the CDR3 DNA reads TGTGCCAGCAGCGTAGCGGCAGGCGACAACTATGGCTACACCTTC. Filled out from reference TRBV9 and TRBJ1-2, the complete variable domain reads DSGVTQTPKHLITATGQRVTLRCSPRSGDLSVYWYQQSLDQGLQFLIQYYNGEERAKGNILERFSAQQFPDLHSELNLSSLELGDSALYFCASSVAAGDNYGYTFGSGTRLTVV.

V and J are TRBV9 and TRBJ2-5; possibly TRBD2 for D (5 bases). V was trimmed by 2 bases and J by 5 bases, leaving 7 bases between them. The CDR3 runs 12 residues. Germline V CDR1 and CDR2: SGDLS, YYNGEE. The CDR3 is CASSVGEETQYF. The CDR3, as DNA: TGTGCCAGCAGCGTCGGGGAGGAGACCCAGTACTTC.

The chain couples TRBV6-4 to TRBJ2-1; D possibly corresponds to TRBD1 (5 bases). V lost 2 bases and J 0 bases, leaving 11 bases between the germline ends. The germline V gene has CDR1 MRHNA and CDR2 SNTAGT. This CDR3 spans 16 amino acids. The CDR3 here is CASSDGARSSYNEQFF. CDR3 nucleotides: TGTGCCAGCAGTGACGGGGCGAGGAGCTCCTACAATGAGCAGTTCTTC.